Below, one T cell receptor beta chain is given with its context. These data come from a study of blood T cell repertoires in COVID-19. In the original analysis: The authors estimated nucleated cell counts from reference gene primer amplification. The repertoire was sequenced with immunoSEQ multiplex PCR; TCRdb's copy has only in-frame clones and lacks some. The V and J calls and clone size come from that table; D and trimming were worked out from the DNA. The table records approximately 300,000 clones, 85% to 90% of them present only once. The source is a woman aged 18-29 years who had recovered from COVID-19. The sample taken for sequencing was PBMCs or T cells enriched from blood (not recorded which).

CDR3 nucleotide sequence: TGTGCCAGCTCACAAGACAGGGCTGGCTACACCTTC. Protein product: CASSQDRAGYTF. This sequence joins TRBV18 and TRBJ1-2; 7 bases match TRBD1. Germline V gene lookup returns CDR1 KGHSH and CDR2 LQKENI. V dropped 4 bases and J dropped 7; count of bases not matched to a gene: 3. This CDR3 is 12 amino acids long.